The rows below give T cell receptor beta chains drawn from one sample of a study of PD-L1 blockade in urothelial cancer. The repertoire was sequenced with immunoSEQ multiplex PCR; TCRdb's copy has only in-frame clones and lacks some. The data show tens of thousands of clones, roughly 80% seen once. The specimen was PBMCs, collected around atezolizumab (anti-PD-L1) treatment. The receptors come from a man between 65 and 85 years old with urothelial cancer. Each CDR3 is given with its conserved first and last residue. D genes are given only for firm matches. The listing skips clone size in some rows; elsewhere it reads once, few, many or a size class.

size	V	J	D	DNA	CDR3
-	TRBV7-8	TRBJ2-6	-	TGTGCCAGCAGCCCGCAACTTACCCTCGTCCTGACTTTC	CASSPQLTLVLTF
-	TRBV2	TRBJ2-7	-	TGTGCCAGCACCGGGACAAGGGATTCCTACGAGCAGTACTTC	CASTGTRDSYEQYF
-	TRBV10-3	TRBJ2-3	TRBD2	TGTGCCATCAGTGACGGACTAGCGGGGACCACAGATACGCAGTATTTT	CAISDGLAGTTDTQYF
-	TRBV7-9	TRBJ2-3	-	TGTGCCAGCAGCTCCGCCGGGGGTGGAGGTACGCAGTATTTT	CASSSAGGGGTQYF
-	TRBV11-3	TRBJ2-2	-	TGTGCCAGCAGCTCAGAGAGATCCACCGGGGAGCTGTTTTTT	CASSSERSTGELFF
-	TRBV29-1	TRBJ2-5	-	TGCAGCGTTGAAACCCTGACGGGGACCCAGTACTTC	CSVETLTGTQYF
few	TRBV2	TRBJ2-3	TRBD1	TGTGCCGGGGACAGGGGGTCCGCAGATACGCAGTATTTT	CAGDRGSADTQYF
few	TRBV2	TRBJ2-1	-	TGTGCCAGCAGTGAAGGACAGAACAATGAGCAGTTCTTC	CASSEGQNNEQFF
-	TRBV5-1	TRBJ2-3	-	TGCGCCAGCAGCTCCCTGAACTCATACACAGATACGCAGTATTTT	CASSSLNSYTDTQYF
-	TRBV2	TRBJ2-1	-	TGTGCCAGCTGCAAGGAGGGAGGAGGGGATGAGCAGTTCTTC	CASCKEGGGDEQFF
many	TRBV15	TRBJ1-3	-	TGTGCCACCAGCAGCGATGGAGGGGCTGGAAACACCATATATTTT	CATSSDGGAGNTIYF
-	TRBV7-6	TRBJ2-1	TRBD2	TGTGCCAGCAGCCGACTAGCTACCAATGAGCAGTTCTTC	CASSRLATNEQFF
-	TRBV10-3	TRBJ2-5	-	TGTGCCATCAGTGAAGCCAGGGAAGAGACCCAGTACTTC	CAISEAREETQYF